This TCR beta chain was identified during a study of blood T cell repertoires in COVID-19. Study information: Samples taken during acute and convalescent COVID-19 were collected in the United States, Italy and Spain. T cells, B-cell-depleted T cells, or PBMCs supplied cDNA or gDNA.

In germline, CDR1 is MNHNS, CDR2 SASEGT. V was clipped by 3 bases and J by 2 bases; unmatched bases: 3. The length of the CDR3 is 15 residues. In the original workflow: Scientists estimated how many nucleated cells there were by amplifying reference gene primers. Profiling relied on immunoSEQ multiplex PCR, and the TCRdb table lists in-frame clones only, not all of them. Clonal size and the V and J genes are those of that table, whereas D and trimming came from the DNA. The sample includes about 160,000 clones, over 80% of them seen just once. The receptor was isolated from a woman aged 55-69 years with acute or convalescent COVID-19. Sequenced sample: peripheral blood. This rearrangement joins TRBV6-1 to TRBJ2-3, with 9 bases that match TRBD2. This chain's CDR3 is CASSDLAGFTDTQYF. CDR3 nucleotide sequence: TGTGCCAGCAGTGATCTAGCGGGGTTCACAGATACGCAGTATTTT.